This T cell receptor (beta chain) was sequenced during a study of blood T cell repertoires in COVID-19. Turning to the study itself: Donors in the United States, Italy and Spain gave samples during acute or convalescent COVID-19.

TCRdb's table, derived via immunoSEQ multiplex PCR, lists solely in-frame clones and lacks some. This table holds 150,000 to 200,000 clones, just over 85% found once. CDR1 MDHEN and CDR2 SYDVKM come from the germline V gene. This CDR3 has 13 amino acids. V lost 2 bases to trimming and J lost 7 bases, with 9 bases between them. The chain recombines TRBV28 with TRBJ1-5, with a tentative D call TRBD1 (5 bases). This TCR was sampled from a man between 50 and 59 years old with active or convalescent COVID-19. Material for sequencing was peripheral blood. The CDR3 spells CASSLQGRQPQHF. The CDR3 DNA reads TGTGCCAGCAGTTTACAGGGTAGACAGCCCCAGCATTTT.